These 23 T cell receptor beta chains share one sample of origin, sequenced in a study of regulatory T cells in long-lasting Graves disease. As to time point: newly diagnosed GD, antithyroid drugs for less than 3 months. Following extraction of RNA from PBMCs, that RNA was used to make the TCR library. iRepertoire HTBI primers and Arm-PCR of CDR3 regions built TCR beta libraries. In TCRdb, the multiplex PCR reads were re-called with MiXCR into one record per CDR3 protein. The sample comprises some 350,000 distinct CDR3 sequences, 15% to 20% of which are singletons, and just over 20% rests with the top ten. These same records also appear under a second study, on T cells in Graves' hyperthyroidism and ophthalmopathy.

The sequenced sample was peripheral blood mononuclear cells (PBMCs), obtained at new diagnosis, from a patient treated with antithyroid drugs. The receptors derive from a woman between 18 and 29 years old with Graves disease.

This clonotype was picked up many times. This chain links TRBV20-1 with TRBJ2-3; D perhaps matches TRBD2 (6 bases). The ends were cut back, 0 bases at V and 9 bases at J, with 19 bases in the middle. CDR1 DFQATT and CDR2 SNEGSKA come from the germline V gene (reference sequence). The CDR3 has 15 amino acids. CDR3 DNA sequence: TGCAGTGCTAGAGATCTAACGGGGGTGGTGGGGACGCAGTATTTT. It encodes CSARDLTGVVGTQYF.

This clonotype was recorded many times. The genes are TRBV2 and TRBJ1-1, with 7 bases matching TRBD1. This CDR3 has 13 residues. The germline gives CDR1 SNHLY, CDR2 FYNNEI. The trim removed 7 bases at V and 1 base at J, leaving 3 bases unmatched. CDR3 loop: CASTYRGNTEAFF. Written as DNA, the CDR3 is TGTGCCAGCACGTACAGGGGGAACACTGAAGCTTTCTTT.

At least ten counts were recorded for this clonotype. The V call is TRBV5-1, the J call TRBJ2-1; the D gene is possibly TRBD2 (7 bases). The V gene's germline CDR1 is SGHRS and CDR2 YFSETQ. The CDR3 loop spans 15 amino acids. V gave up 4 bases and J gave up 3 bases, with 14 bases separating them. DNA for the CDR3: TGCGCCAGCAGCGAAGGGGGGGTTATCTACAATGAGCAGTTCTTC. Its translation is CASSEGGVIYNEQFF.

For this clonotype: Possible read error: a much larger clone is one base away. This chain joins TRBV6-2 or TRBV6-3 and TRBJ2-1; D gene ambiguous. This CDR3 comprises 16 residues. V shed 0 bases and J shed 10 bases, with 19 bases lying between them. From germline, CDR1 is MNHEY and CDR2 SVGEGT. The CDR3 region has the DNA TGTGCCAGCAGTTACTCGAAGATAACGAGCTCCTACGAGCAGTTCTTC. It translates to CASSYSKITSSYEQFF.

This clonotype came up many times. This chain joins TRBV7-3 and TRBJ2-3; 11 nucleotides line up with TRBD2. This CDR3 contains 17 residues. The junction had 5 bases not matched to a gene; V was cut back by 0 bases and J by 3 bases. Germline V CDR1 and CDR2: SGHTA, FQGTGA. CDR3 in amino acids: CASSLTVSSGGTDTQYF. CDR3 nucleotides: TGTGCCAGCAGCTTAACGGTGTCTAGCGGGGGGACAGATACGCAGTATTTT. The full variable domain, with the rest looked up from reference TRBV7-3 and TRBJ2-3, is GAGVSQTPSNKVTEKGKYVELRCDPISGHTALYWYRQSLGQGPEFLIYFQGTGAADDSGLPNDRFFAVRPEGSVSTLKIQRTERGDSAVYLCASSLTVSSGGTDTQYFGPGTRLTVL.

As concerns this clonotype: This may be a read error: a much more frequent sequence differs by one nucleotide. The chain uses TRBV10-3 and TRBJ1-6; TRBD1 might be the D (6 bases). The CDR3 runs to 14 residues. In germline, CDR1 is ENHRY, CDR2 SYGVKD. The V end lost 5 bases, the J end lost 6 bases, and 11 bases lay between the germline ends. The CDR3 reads CAISPSRGNSPLHF. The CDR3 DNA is TGTGCCATCAGTCCTTCCAGGGGTAATTCACCCCTCCACTTT.

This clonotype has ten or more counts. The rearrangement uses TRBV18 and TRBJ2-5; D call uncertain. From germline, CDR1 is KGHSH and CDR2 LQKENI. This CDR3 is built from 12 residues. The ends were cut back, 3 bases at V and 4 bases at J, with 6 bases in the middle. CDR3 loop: CASSPYGETQYF. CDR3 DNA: TGTGCCAGCTCACCTTACGGAGAGACCCAGTACTTC. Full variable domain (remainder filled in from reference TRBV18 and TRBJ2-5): NAGVMQNPRHLVRRRGQEARLRCSPMKGHSHVYWYRQLPEEGLKFMVYLQKENIIDESGMPKERFSAEFPKEGPSILRIQQVVRGDSAAYFCASSPYGETQYFGPGTRLLVL.

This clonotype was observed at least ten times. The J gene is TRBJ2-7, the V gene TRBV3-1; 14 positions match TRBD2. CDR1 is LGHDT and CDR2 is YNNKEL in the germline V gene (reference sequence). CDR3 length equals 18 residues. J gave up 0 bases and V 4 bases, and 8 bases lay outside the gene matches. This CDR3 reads CASSLGLAGGLSSYEQYF. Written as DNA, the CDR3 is TGTGCCAGCAGCCTCGGACTAGCGGGGGGCCTAAGCTCCTACGAGCAGTACTTC.

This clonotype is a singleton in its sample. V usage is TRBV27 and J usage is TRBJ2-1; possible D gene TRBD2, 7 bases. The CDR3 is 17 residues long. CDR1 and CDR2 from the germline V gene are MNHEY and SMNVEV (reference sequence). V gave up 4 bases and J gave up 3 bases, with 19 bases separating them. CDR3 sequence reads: CASSSNEGGRDYNEQFF. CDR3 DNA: TGTGCCAGCAGTTCAAATGAGGGGGGGAGGGACTACAATGAGCAGTTCTTC.

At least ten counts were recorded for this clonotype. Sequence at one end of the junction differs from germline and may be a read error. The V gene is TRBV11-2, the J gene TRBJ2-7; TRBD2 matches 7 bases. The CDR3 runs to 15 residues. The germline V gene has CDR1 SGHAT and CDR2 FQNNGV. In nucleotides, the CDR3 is TGTGCCAGCAGCGTAGAGGGGCGGGGGTTCTACGAGCAGTACTTC. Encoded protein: CASSVEGRGFYEQYF. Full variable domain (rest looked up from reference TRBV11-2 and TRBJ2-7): EAGVAQSPRYKIIEKRQSVAFWCNPISGHATLYWYQQILGQGPKLLIQFQNNGVVDDSQLPKDRFSAERLKGVDSTLKIQPAKLEDSAVYLCASSVEGRGFYEQYFGPGTRLTVT.

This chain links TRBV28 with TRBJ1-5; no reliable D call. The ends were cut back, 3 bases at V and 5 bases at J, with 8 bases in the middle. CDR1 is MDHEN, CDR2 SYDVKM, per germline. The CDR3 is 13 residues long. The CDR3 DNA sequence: TGTGCCAGCAGTTTTTCCAGTTATCAGCCCCAGCATTTT. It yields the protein CASSFSSYQPQHF.

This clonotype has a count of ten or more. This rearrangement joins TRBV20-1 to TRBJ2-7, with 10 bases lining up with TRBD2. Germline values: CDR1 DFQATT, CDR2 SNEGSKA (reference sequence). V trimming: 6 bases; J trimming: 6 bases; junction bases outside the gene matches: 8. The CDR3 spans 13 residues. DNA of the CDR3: TGCAGTGCGGCCCCAGCGGGGGGGTTCGAGCAGTACTTC. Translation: CSAAPAGGFEQYF.

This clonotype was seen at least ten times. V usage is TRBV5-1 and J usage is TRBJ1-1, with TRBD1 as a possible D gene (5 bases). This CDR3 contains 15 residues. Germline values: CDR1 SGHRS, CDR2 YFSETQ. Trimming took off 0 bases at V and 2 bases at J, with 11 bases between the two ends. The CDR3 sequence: CASSLEAGTNTEAFF. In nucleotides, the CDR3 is TGCGCCAGCAGCTTGGAAGCAGGGACCAACACTGAAGCTTTCTTT.

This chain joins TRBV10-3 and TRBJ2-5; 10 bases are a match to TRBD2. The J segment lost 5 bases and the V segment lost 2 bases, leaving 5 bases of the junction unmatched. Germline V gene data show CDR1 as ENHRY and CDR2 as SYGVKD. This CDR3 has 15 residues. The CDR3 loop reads CAISETSGASETQYF. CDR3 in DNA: TGTGCCATCAGTGAGACTAGCGGGGCTAGTGAGACCCAGTACTTC.

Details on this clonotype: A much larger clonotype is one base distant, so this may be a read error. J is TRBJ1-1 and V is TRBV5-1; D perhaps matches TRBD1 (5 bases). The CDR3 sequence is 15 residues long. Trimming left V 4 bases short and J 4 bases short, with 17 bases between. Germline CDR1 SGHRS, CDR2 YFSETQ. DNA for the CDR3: TGCGCCAGCAGCCAAACACGGGGGAGGGGCACTGAAGCTTTCTTT. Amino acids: CASSQTRGRGTEAFF.

The CDR3 nucleotides are TGTGCCAGCAGTCCCGGGGGGGACAGAAAATTTCTCTATGGCTACACCTTC. Translated: CASSPGGDRKFLYGYTF. The chain carries TRBV7-8 and TRBJ1-2; 7 bases match TRBD1. This CDR3 region has 17 residues. J gave up 4 bases and V 6 bases, and 17 bases lay outside the gene matches. Germline V CDR1 and CDR2: SGHVS, FQNEAQ. Looking up the rest from reference TRBV7-8 and TRBJ1-2 gives the full variable domain: GAGVSQSPRYKVAKRGQDVALRCDPISGHVSLFWYQQALGQGPEFLTYFQNEAQLDKSGLPSDRFFAERPEGSVSTLKIQRTQQEDSAVYLCASSPGGDRKFLYGYTFGSGTRLTVV.

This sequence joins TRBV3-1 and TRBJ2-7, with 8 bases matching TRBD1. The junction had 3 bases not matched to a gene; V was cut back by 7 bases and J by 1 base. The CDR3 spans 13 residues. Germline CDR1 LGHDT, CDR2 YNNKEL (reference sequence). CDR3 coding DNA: TGTGCCAGCACGGGACAGGCTTCCTACGAGCAGTACTTC. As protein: CASTGQASYEQYF.

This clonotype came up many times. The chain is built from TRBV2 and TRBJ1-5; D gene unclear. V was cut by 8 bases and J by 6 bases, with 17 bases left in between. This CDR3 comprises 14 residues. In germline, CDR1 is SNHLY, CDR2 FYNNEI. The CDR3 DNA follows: TGTGCCAGCGGGAGGTGGGGTGAGAGTCAGCCCCAGCATTTT. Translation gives CASGRWGESQPQHF.

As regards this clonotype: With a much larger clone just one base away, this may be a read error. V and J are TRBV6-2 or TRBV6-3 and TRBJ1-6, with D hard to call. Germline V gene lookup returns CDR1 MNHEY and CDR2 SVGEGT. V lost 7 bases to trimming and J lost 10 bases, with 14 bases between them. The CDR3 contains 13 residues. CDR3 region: CASTPGRGSPLHF. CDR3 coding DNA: TGTGCCAGCACCCCGGGCCGAGGATCACCCCTCCACTTT.

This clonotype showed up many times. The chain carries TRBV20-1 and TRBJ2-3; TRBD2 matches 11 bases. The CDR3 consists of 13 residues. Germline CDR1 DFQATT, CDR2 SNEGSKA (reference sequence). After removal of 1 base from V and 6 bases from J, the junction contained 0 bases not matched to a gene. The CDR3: CSARASGGDTQYF. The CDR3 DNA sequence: TGCAGTGCTAGAGCTAGCGGGGGGGATACGCAGTATTTT.

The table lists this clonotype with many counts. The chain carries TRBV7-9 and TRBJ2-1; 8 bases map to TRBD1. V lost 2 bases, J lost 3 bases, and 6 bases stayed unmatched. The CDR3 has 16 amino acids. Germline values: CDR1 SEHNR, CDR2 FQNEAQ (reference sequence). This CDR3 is CASSLYGTGFYNEQFF. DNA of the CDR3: TGTGCCAGCAGCTTATATGGGACAGGCTTCTACAATGAGCAGTTCTTC.

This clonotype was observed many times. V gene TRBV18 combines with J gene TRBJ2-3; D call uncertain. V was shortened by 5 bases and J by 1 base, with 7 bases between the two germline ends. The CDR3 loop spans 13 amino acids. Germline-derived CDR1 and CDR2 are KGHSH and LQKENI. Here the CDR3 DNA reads TGTGCCAGCTCAGCCCTAGGCACAGATACGCAGTATTTT. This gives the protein CASSALGTDTQYF.

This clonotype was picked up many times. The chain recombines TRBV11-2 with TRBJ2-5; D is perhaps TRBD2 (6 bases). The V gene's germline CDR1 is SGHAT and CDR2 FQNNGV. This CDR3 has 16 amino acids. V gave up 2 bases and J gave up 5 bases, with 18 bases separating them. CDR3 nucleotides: TGTGCCAGCAGCTTACCCCATGGGCGGGGAGAGGAGACCCAGTACTTC. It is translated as CASSLPHGRGEETQYF.